This T cell receptor beta chain was identified in a study of OX40 agonist ivuxolimab in advanced cancers. Whole-study context: Clinicians treated patients with ivuxolimab, an agonistic anti-OX40 (CD134) antibody. People in dose escalation had one of these cancers: hepatocellular carcinoma, melanoma, renal cell or head and neck cancer. Findings and caveats of the study: On average, a greater number of expanded clones characterised CD8+ T cells relative to CD4+. The work left the antigen specificity of expanded peripheral T cells undetermined.

Libraries were prepared by immunoSEQ multiplex PCR; TCRdb keeps only in-frame clonotypes and omits some of them. The profile shows tens of thousands of clones, less than 85% of them singletons. A note on this clone: Its target is not known.

Germline V lookup: CDR1 SGDLS, CDR2 YYNGEE. The CDR3 runs to 14 residues. V shed 3 bases, J shed 6 bases, and the junction held 4 bases outside the gene matches. The sequence was obtained from an adult with an advanced solid tumor such as melanoma, head and neck, liver or kidney cancer. The chain has TRBV9 and TRBJ2-7; 12 nucleotides align to TRBD2. The sample was CD4+ or CD8+ T cells sorted from blood, taken in a trial of the OX40 agonist ivuxolimab. The CDR3 DNA reads TGTGCCAGCAGCGAGGGGACTAGCGGGCCCGAGCAGTACTTC. This encodes CASSEGTSGPEQYF.